Listed here are 12 T cell receptor beta chains from one sample, sequenced in a study of metastatic and nonmetastatic thyroid tumors. Thyroid surgery had not been preceded by any treatment in any patient. MiXCR reprocessed the PCR reads for TCRdb. The sample comprises about 19,000 clones, 35% to 40% of which are singletons, and over 20% rests with the top ten. Sequenced sample: tumor tissue. The receptors derive from a female donor with papillary thyroid cancer or a benign thyroid nodule (not recorded which). Some clones in this sample may be carry-over from other donors' samples.

There are a few counts of this clone. This chain uses TRBV15 with TRBJ1-1, with a possible D match to TRBD1 (6 bases). The CDR3 is 14 residues long. V lost 1 base, J lost 5 bases, and 11 bases lay in between. Per the germline V gene, CDR1 is LNHNV and CDR2 is YYDKDF (reference sequence). The CDR3 loop is CATSRAAGATEAFF. CDR3 in DNA: TGTGCCACCAGCAGAGCAGCGGGGGCGACTGAAGCTTTCTTT.

The genes are TRBV9 and TRBJ2-7, with 7 nucleotides matching TRBD1. Germline V lookup: CDR1 SGDLS, CDR2 YYNGEE. V was pared by 2 bases and J by 4 bases, with 9 bases of the junction left unmatched. The CDR3 covers 15 residues. In DNA, the CDR3 is TGTGCCAGCAGCGTCGCCGGGACAGCGGATTACGAGCAGTACTTC. This encodes CASSVAGTADYEQYF.

The chain combines TRBV19 with TRBJ1-1; D might be TRBD1 (6 bases). The V and J ends lost 10 bases and 5 bases respectively, with 14 bases between them. The CDR3 length is 12 residues. The germline gives CDR1 LNHDA, CDR2 SQIVND (reference sequence). CDR3 sequence: CATRKQGTEAFF. As DNA, the CDR3 is TGTGCCACCAGAAAACAGGGTACTGAAGCTTTCTTT.

The chain joins TRBV30 to TRBJ1-5; 8 bases align to TRBD1. V was pared by 2 bases and J by 5 bases, with 8 bases of the junction left unmatched. There are 15 residues in the CDR3. Germline CDR1 is GTSNPN and CDR2 is SVGIG (reference sequence). DNA of the CDR3: TGTGCCTGGAGTACACCGGGACAGGATCATCAGCCCCAGCATTTT. It yields the protein CAWSTPGQDHQPQHF.

CDR3: CASSLGTGNTEAFF. The DNA of the CDR3 is TGTGCCAGCAGCTTAGGGACAGGGAACACTGAAGCTTTCTTT. The chain links TRBV7-9 to TRBJ1-1, with 7 nucleotides matching TRBD1. V was pared by 1 base and J by 1 base, with 0 bases of the junction left unmatched. The V gene's germline CDR1 is SEHNR and CDR2 FQNEAQ (reference sequence). The CDR3 sequence is 14 residues long.

The chain joins TRBV6-1 to TRBJ1-1, with D unclear. V lost 0 bases and J 1 base, leaving 18 bases between the germline ends. CDR1 is MNHNS, CDR2 SASEGT, per germline. The CDR3 is made up of 18 amino acids. Here the CDR3 DNA reads TGTGCCAGCAGTGAAGCTAGAGGTAGGGCCCTAAGGAACACTGAAGCTTTCTTT. The encoded protein is CASSEARGRALRNTEAFF.

The J gene is TRBJ2-1, the V gene TRBV5-1, with a weak D call TRBD1 (6 bases). Trimming cost V 0 bases and J 3 bases, with 10 bases left between them. The CDR3 runs 15 residues. The germline V gene has CDR1 SGHRS and CDR2 YFSETQ. The CDR3 spells CASSLEGHYYNEQFF. The CDR3, as DNA: TGCGCCAGCAGCTTGGAGGGACACTACTACAATGAGCAGTTCTTC.

This clone was detected only a few times. The chain carries TRBV6-1 and TRBJ1-2; no clear D. The germline gives CDR1 MNHNS, CDR2 SASEGT. The CDR3 is 15 amino acids. Deletions cut 2 bases from V and 2 bases from J, with 12 bases between. The CDR3 reads CASSEPWRANYGYTF. The DNA of the CDR3 is TGTGCCAGCAGTGAACCGTGGAGGGCGAACTATGGCTACACCTTC.

The chain recombines TRBV5-1 with TRBJ2-1; D is perhaps TRBD1 (6 bases). From germline, CDR1 is SGHRS and CDR2 YFSETQ. V was shortened by 0 bases and J by 4 bases, with 8 bases between the two germline ends. This CDR3 has 14 residues. Written as DNA, the CDR3 is TGCGCCAGCAGCTTGGAGGGACAATACAATGAGCAGTTCTTC. Residues: CASSLEGQYNEQFF.

The rearrangement links TRBV7-8 to TRBJ1-1; D is uncertain. From germline, CDR1 is SGHVS and CDR2 FQNEAQ. Trimming removed 10 bases from V and 8 bases from J, with 14 bases in between. CDR3 length: 11 amino acids. Written as DNA, the CDR3 is TGTGCCACCGGGAGAGGTACAGAAGCTTTCTTT. Its protein product is CATGRGTEAFF. The whole variable domain, remainder taken from reference TRBV7-8 and TRBJ1-1, is GAGVSQSPRYKVAKRGQDVALRCDPISGHVSLFWYQQALGQGPEFLTYFQNEAQLDKSGLPSDRFFAERPEGSVSTLKIQRTQQEDSAVYLCATGRGTEAFFGQGTRLTVV.

This clone was seen more than once but under ten times. The V call is TRBV27, the J call TRBJ1-2, with D unclear. Per the germline V gene, CDR1 is MNHEY and CDR2 is SMNVEV (reference sequence). This CDR3 has 16 amino acids. Between the trimmed V and J ends, which lost 2 bases and 1 base, there was a span of 14 bases. CDR3 residues: CASSLGSGVGNYGYTF. The DNA for the CDR3 is TGTGCCAGCAGTTTAGGGTCCGGGGTTGGTAACTATGGCTACACCTTC.

This chain joins TRBV5-1 and TRBJ2-1; the D is unclear. Germline V gene sequence: CDR1 SGHRS, CDR2 YFSETQ. V shed 1 base and J shed 0 bases, with 14 bases lying between them. CDR3 length equals 17 residues. The CDR3 reads CASSLIPWTSSYNEQFF. The CDR3 region has the DNA TGCGCCAGCAGCTTGATTCCTTGGACGAGCTCCTACAATGAGCAGTTCTTC.